This TCR beta chain is drawn from a study of shared clonotypes between healthy human individuals. Study overall: Donors were a couple of women and a few men aged 18 to 49.

Genomic DNA of every subset was divided equally among multiple immunoSEQ plates. Sequenced by immunoSEQ multiplex PCR; TCRdb stores in-frame clones only, minus some. The sample yields some 1.1 million clones, roughly 80% seen once. The CDR3 has 16 amino acids. Germline values: CDR1 SEHNR, CDR2 FQNEAQ (reference sequence). Germline trimming cut 5 bases from V and 3 bases from J; bases unmatched to any gene: 8. The study separated CD4+ cells into CD45RA+ naive and CD45RA-negative memory subsets. The TCR sequence derives from a man younger than 35 in good health. Some clones in this sample may be carry-over from other donors' samples. The rearrangement joins TRBV7-9 to TRBJ1-3; 9 nucleotides agree with TRBD1. The sample taken for sequencing was memory CD4+ T cells from PBMCs. Subset in this sample: CD45RA-negative fraction. CDR3 sequence (DNA): TGTGCCAGCAGCCAGACCGGGACAGGGTATGGAAACACCATATATTTT. This gives the protein CASSQTGTGYGNTIYF.